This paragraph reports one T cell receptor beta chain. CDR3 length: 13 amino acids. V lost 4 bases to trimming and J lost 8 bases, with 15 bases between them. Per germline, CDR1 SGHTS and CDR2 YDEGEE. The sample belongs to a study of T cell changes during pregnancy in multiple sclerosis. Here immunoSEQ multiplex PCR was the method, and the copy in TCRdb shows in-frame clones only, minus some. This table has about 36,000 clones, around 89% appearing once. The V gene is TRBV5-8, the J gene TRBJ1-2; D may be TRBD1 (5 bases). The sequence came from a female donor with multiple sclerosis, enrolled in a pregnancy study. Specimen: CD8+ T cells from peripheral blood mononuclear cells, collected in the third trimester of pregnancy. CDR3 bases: TGTGCCAGCAGCCGTCGGGGGGAGTACGGCTACACCTTC. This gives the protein CASSRRGEYGYTF.